Below, one TCR beta chain is given with its context. Its cognate antigen has yet to be identified. Base-call qualities are not available, and no considerably larger clone is one nucleotide away. These data come from a study of blood T cell repertoires in COVID-19 (dated by TCRdb to between 2020 and 2021). In the study overall: The collaborator samples originated in the United States, Italy and Spain and spanned the acute and convalescent phases of COVID-19. The prospective study material was composed of cDNA or gDNA derived from T cells, B-cell-depleted T cells, or PBMCs. Subjects who had been exposed to COVID-19, were actively infected with it, or had recovered from it provided the deeply sampled blood TCRbeta repertoires that made up the dataset. A freely available public database, intended as a resource for researchers studying the immune response to SARS-CoV-2, is where the repertoires were released. Samples came from the ongoing ImmuneRACE study (first 160 participants) plus 1,254 subjects from 6 global collaborators. Sample metadata almost always included a de-identified subject ID, COVID-19 status, age in years and sex. HLA class I and class II types, where available, came from metadata supplied by the sample provider rather than from assay-based typing.

Collaborating institutions collected whole blood in K2EDTA tubes following their own protocols. Collaborator samples were shipped for TCRbeta analysis as frozen whole blood, isolated PBMCs, or DNA extracted from either sample type. The germline V gene encodes CDR1 MDHEN and CDR2 SYDVKM. Counted from cysteine to phenylalanine, this CDR3 has 16 amino acids. Just CDR3 DNA is preserved here, 48 bases in frame from base 1. Between the V and J ends, shortened by 5 bases and 6 bases respectively, the junction contains 20 bases. The paper as a whole reports these results and caveats: Clinical and demographic metadata were provided uncurated, with the amount varying by source and participant.

TCRbeta CDR3 regions were amplified from genomic DNA by means of the immunoSEQ Assay, a bias-controlled multiplex PCR. Per the authors' processing: The number of nucleated cells in each sample was estimated by amplification of reference gene primers within the assay. To quantify the absolute abundance of each unique TCRbeta CDR3 rearrangement, sequence reads were collapsed and filtered. For each sample, productive Simpson clonality was calculated as the square root of Simpson's diversity index across productive rearrangements. The clones in this table, taken by TCRdb from immuneACCESS, are in-frame only. Not every clone is retained; where verified, under half of the shortfall comes from an unresolved V gene, and the cause of the rest is unknown. Clonal size and the V and J genes are those of that table, whereas D and trimming came from the DNA. This sample lists about 270,000 clones; approximately 89% were detected once. The ten largest clones capture 8.5% to 9% of the sample.

This TCR derives from a man aged 35 to 55 with active or convalescent COVID-19. Input material: peripheral blood. The chain is made from TRBV28 and TRBJ1-5; TRBD1 is a possible D gene, resting on 6 matching bases. The CDR3 reads as follows: CASSAPHREWAQPQHF. The DNA sequence reads TGTGCCAGCAGTGCACCCCACAGGGAGTGGGCTCAGCCCCAGCATTTT.